This TCR beta chain stems from a study of blood T cell repertoires in COVID-19. Germline CDR1 and CDR2: SSHAT and FNYEAQ (reference sequence). This CDR3 is built from 15 residues. Trimming cost V 5 bases and J 6 bases; bases outside gene matches: 13. Seattle participants joined during active infection and were tracked over time. The authors' processing: Researchers report that nucleated cell counts were estimated from reference gene primer amplification. Profiling relied on immunoSEQ multiplex PCR, and the TCRdb table lists in-frame clones only, not all of them. The V and J calls and the clone size are those of that table, but D and trimming were determined from the DNA. This sample yields tens of thousands of clones, of which 89% are seen a single time; 4.5% to 5.5% belongs to the top ten.

This sequence joins TRBV7-7 and TRBJ2-7; 7 nucleotides align to TRBD2. This receptor was taken from a man aged 60 to 69 with COVID-19, enrolled during active disease. Specimen: peripheral blood. This chain's CDR3 is CASSPNSGGLTEQYF. As DNA, the CDR3 is TGTGCCAGCAGCCCGAATTCGGGGGGACTTACCGAGCAGTACTTC.